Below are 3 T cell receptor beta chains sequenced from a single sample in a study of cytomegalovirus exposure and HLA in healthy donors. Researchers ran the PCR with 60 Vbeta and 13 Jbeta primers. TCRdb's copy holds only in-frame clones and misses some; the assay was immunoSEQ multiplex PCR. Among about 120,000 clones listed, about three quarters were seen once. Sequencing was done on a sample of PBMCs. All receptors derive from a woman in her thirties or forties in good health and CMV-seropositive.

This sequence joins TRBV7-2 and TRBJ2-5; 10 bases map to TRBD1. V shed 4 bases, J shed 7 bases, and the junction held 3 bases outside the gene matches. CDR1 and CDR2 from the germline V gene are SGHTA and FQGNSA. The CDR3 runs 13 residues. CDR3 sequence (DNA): TGTGCCAGCAGCTCCGGACAGGGGGGGACCCAGTACTTC. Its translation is CASSSGQGGTQYF.

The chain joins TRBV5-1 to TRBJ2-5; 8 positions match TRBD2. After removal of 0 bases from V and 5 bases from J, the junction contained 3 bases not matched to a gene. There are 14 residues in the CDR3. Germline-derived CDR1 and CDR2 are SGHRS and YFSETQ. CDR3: CASSLERGRETQYF. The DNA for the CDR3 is TGCGCCAGCAGCTTGGAGCGGGGGAGGGAGACCCAGTACTTC.

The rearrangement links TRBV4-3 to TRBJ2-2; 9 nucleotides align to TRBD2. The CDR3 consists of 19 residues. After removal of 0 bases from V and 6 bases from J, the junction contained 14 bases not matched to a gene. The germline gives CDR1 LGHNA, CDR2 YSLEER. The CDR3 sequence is CASSQESYHSGGFPGELFF. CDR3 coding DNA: TGCGCCAGCAGCCAAGAATCATACCATAGCGGGGGCTTCCCCGGGGAGCTGTTTTTT.